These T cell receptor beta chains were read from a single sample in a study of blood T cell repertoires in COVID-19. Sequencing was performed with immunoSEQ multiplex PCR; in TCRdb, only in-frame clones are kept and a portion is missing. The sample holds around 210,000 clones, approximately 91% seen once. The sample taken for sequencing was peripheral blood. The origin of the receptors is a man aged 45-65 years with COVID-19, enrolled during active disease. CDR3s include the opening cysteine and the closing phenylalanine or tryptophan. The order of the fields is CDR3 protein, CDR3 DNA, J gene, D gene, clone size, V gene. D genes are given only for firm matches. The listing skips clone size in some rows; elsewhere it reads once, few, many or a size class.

CASSLTGVGANNEQFF | TGCGCCAGCAGCTTGACAGGGGTCGGGGCTAACAATGAGCAGTTCTTC | TRBJ2-1 | TRBD1 | - | TRBV5-1
CASSILDRGLVGELFF | TGTGCCAGTAGTATATTGGACAGGGGGCTGGTCGGGGAGCTGTTTTTT | TRBJ2-2 | TRBD1 | - | TRBV19
CASSRDRGTLNTEAFF | TGTGCCAGCAGTCGGGACAGGGGGACCCTAAACACTGAAGCTTTCTTT | TRBJ1-1 | TRBD1 | - | TRBV6-6
CASSRGQSNEKLFF | TGTGCCAGCAGCCGTGGACAGAGCAATGAAAAACTGTTTTTT | TRBJ1-4 | - | few | TRBV4-2
CASSSGGRATAYNEQFF | TGTGCCAGCAGCAGCGGCGGGAGGGCCACTGCCTACAATGAGCAGTTCTTC | TRBJ2-1 | TRBD2 | - | TRBV13
CASSLGTPQSVPQHF | TGTGCCAGCAGTTTAGGGACACCTCAATCAGTGCCCCAGCATTTT | TRBJ1-5 | - | - | TRBV6-5
CASSVPGTTFSTDTQYF | TGTGCCAGCAGTGTCCCCGGGACAACTTTCAGCACAGATACGCAGTATTTT | TRBJ2-3 | - | - | TRBV28
CASSRGTSGGNEQFF | TGTGCCAGCAGTCGAGGGACTAGCGGGGGTAATGAGCAGTTCTTC | TRBJ2-1 | TRBD2 | - | TRBV11-2
CASSLDIKETQYF | TGTGCCAGCAGCTTGGACATCAAAGAGACCCAGTACTTC | TRBJ2-5 | - | - | TRBV5-4
CASSDRGASVGEKLFF | TGTGCCAGCAGCGACAGGGGCGCGTCCGTAGGGGAAAAACTGTTTTTT | TRBJ1-4 | TRBD1 | - | TRBV5-4
CASSTRTGMTEAFF | TGTGCCAGCAGCACGCGGACAGGGATGACTGAAGCTTTCTTT | TRBJ1-1 | TRBD1 | - | TRBV7-2
CASSLALAGGTDTQYF | TGTGCCAGCAGCTTAGCACTAGCGGGGGGCACAGATACGCAGTATTTT | TRBJ2-3 | TRBD2 | - | TRBV11-3
CASSLWTSGGGETQYF | TGTGCCAGCAGCCTATGGACTAGCGGGGGCGGGGAGACCCAGTACTTC | TRBJ2-5 | TRBD2 | - | TRBV7-6
CASSSLTSGGANTGELFF | TGTGCCAGCAGCTCCCTAACTAGCGGGGGGGCGAACACCGGGGAGCTGTTTTTT | TRBJ2-2 | TRBD2 | - | TRBV7-6
CASSLGRGGVYGYTF | TGTGCCAGCAGCTTAGGGAGAGGGGGGGTTTACGGCTACACCTTC | TRBJ1-2 | - | - | TRBV7-9
CASSQSTSGRAFEQFF | TGTGCCAGCAGCCAATCGACTAGCGGGAGGGCCTTCGAGCAGTTCTTC | TRBJ2-1 | TRBD2 | - | TRBV4-2
CASSNHVGVGYTF | TGTGCCAGCAGCAACCACGTCGGGGTAGGCTACACCTTC | TRBJ1-2 | - | - | TRBV7-9
CASSEALWQYEQFF | TGTGCCAGCAGTGAAGCGCTTTGGCAATATGAGCAGTTCTTC | TRBJ2-1 | - | - | TRBV2
CASGRGTSGSYEQYF | TGTGCTAGTGGAAGAGGGACTAGCGGGAGCTACGAGCAGTACTTC | TRBJ2-7 | TRBD2 | - | TRBV12-5
CASSLRDWRYF | TGTGCCAGCAGCCTCCGAGACTGGCGGTACTTC | TRBJ2-7 | - | few | TRBV6-5
CASSVDRGGNEQFF | TGTGCCAGCAGTGTTGACAGGGGTGGGAATGAGCAGTTCTTC | TRBJ2-1 | TRBD1 | - | TRBV2
CASQTTGPDEKLFF | TGTGCCAGCCAAACGACAGGGCCAGACGAAAAACTGTTTTTT | TRBJ1-4 | TRBD1 | - | TRBV28
CAWRRTATDTQYF | TGTGCCTGGAGGAGGACTGCCACAGATACGCAGTATTTT | TRBJ2-3 | - | - | TRBV30
CASSSVPYGGYTF | TGTGCCAGCAGCTCAGTCCCGTATGGTGGCTACACCTTC | TRBJ1-2 | - | - | TRBV7-2
CASSRRTSGRESYEQYF | TGTGCCAGCAGCAGAAGGACTAGCGGGAGGGAATCCTACGAGCAGTACTTC | TRBJ2-7 | TRBD2 | - | TRBV7-9
CASSLWTGSHNQPQHF | TGTGCCAGCAGTTTATGGACAGGTTCACACAATCAGCCCCAGCATTTT | TRBJ1-5 | - | - | TRBV28
CASTLSETNEKLFF | TGTGCCAGCACCCTATCGGAGACTAATGAAAAACTGTTTTTT | TRBJ1-4 | - | - | TRBV7-9
CASSIIGTGPNQPQHF | TGTGCCAGTAGTATTATTGGGACAGGGCCCAATCAGCCCCAGCATTTT | TRBJ1-5 | TRBD1 | once | TRBV19
CASSLDPAGGHKNEQFF | TGTGCCAGCAGCTTAGATCCGGCAGGGGGACATAAGAATGAGCAGTTCTTC | TRBJ2-1 | TRBD1 | - | TRBV7-7
CASAYGQGAVDTQYF | TGTGCCAGTGCGTATGGACAGGGGGCCGTGGATACGCAGTATTTT | TRBJ2-3 | TRBD1 | - | TRBV19
CASSKPGLAVHEQYF | TGTGCCAGCAGTAAACCGGGACTAGCGGTCCACGAGCAGTACTTC | TRBJ2-7 | TRBD2 | - | TRBV6-2/TRBV6-3
CASSRTGDYNEQYF | TGTGCCAGTTCGAGGACAGGGGATTACAACGAGCAGTACTTC | TRBJ2-7 | TRBD1 | - | TRBV2
CASSHTSQGTQYF | TGTGCCAGCAGCCACACCAGTCAGGGTACGCAGTATTTT | TRBJ2-3 | - | - | TRBV3-1/TRBV3-2
CASSPGQGQETQYF | TGTGCCAGCAGCCCTGGACAGGGGCAAGAGACCCAGTACTTC | TRBJ2-5 | TRBD1 | few | TRBV7-2
CASSLFSDTQYF | TGTGCCAGCAGCTTATTTTCGGATACGCAGTATTTT | TRBJ2-3 | - | - | TRBV7-9
CASSLVDRDYGYTF | TGTGCCAGCAGTCTTGTGGACAGGGACTATGGCTACACCTTC | TRBJ1-2 | TRBD1 | - | TRBV2
CASSFAGGVQPQHF | TGTGCCAGCAGCTTCGCCGGGGGTGTTCAGCCCCAGCATTTT | TRBJ1-5 | - | - | TRBV7-2
CASSSRVRGGRVLEQYF | TGTGCCAGCAGTTCAAGGGTCAGGGGCGGCCGCGTCCTTGAGCAGTACTTC | TRBJ2-7 | - | - | TRBV27
CSVPVQNTGELFF | TGCAGCGTCCCGGTGCAGAACACCGGGGAGCTGTTTTTT | TRBJ2-2 | - | few | TRBV29-1
CASKGGGRVLLAGNEQFF | TGTGCCAGCAAGGGTGGGGGCAGGGTGTTGCTAGCAGGCAATGAGCAGTTCTTC | TRBJ2-1 | - | - | TRBV27
CASSSYREMNTEAFF | TGTGCCAGCAGCTCATACAGGGAGATGAACACTGAAGCTTTCTTT | TRBJ1-1 | - | - | TRBV7-9
CASSLGLAGGQTDTQYF | TGTGCCAGCAGCTTGGGACTAGCGGGGGGGCAGACAGATACGCAGTATTTT | TRBJ2-3 | TRBD2 | - | TRBV5-6